Listed below are T cell receptor beta chains from one sample, sequenced in a study of cytomegalovirus exposure and HLA in healthy donors. Method: immunoSEQ multiplex PCR; TCRdb's copy keeps in-frame clones and lacks some. Of around 41,000 clones detected, around 68% appear once; the ten largest clones hold roughly 3.9%. Sequences were obtained from PBMCs. These receptor sequences come from a man between 35 and 55 years old in good health and CMV-seronegative. CDR3s include the opening cysteine and the closing phenylalanine or tryptophan. The order of the fields is clone size, D gene, V gene, J gene, CDR3 protein, CDR3 DNA. D genes are given only for firm matches. Clone size appears in some rows only: once, few, many, or a class for an expanded clone.

.	TRBD2	TRBV18	TRBJ2-5	CASSPGTSDETQYF	TGTGCCAGCTCACCGGGGACTAGTGATGAGACCCAGTACTTC
.	TRBD2	TRBV5-4	TRBJ2-7	CASSLTSGASYEQYF	TGTGCCAGCAGCTTGACTAGCGGGGCGTCCTACGAGCAGTACTTC
.	.	TRBV5-4	TRBJ1-1	CASSALTGNTEAFF	TGTGCCAGCAGCGCTCTGACAGGGAACACTGAAGCTTTCTTT
few	.	TRBV6-1	TRBJ2-7	CASSRQYEQYF	TGTGCCAGCAGTAGACAGTACGAGCAGTACTTC
few	.	TRBV10-3	TRBJ1-3	CAISVSGTLSGNTIYF	TGTGCCATCAGTGTATCCGGGACACTCTCTGGAAACACCATATATTTT
.	TRBD2	TRBV4-1	TRBJ2-2	CASSQVSGEGELFF	TGCGCCAGCAGCCAAGTTAGCGGGGAAGGGGAGCTGTTTTTT
.	TRBD1	TRBV7-2	TRBJ2-7	CASSFSQGVVEQYF	TGTGCCAGCAGCTTCTCACAGGGGGTCGTAGAGCAGTACTTC
.	TRBD2	TRBV6-4	TRBJ2-1	CASSELAGGNEQFF	TGTGCCAGCAGTGAACTAGCGGGGGGTAATGAGCAGTTCTTC
few	.	TRBV2	TRBJ2-2	CASSETGNGELFF	TGTGCCAGCAGTGAAACGGGTAACGGGGAGCTGTTTTTT
.	TRBD1	TRBV11-2	TRBJ1-3	CASSAWDRGPENTIYF	TGTGCCAGCAGCGCCTGGGACAGGGGGCCTGAAAACACCATATATTTT
.	TRBD1	TRBV7-9	TRBJ2-1	CASSFWMAGGPNEQFF	TGTGCCAGCAGCTTCTGGATGGCAGGGGGCCCAAATGAGCAGTTCTTC
.	TRBD1	TRBV30	TRBJ2-7	CAWSPDREPYEQYF	TGTGCCTGGAGTCCGGACAGGGAACCCTACGAGCAGTACTTC
.	TRBD1	TRBV7-9	TRBJ2-7	CASSFPTGGSEQYF	TGTGCCAGCAGCTTCCCGACAGGGGGTTCCGAGCAGTACTTC
few	.	TRBV6-4	TRBJ1-1	CASRQAMNTEAFF	TGTGCCAGCAGACAGGCAATGAACACTGAAGCTTTCTTT
.	TRBD2	TRBV5-6	TRBJ2-5	CASSLAGGPETQYF	TGTGCCAGCAGCTTGGCGGGGGGGCCGGAGACCCAGTACTTC
.	TRBD1	TRBV7-6	TRBJ2-7	CASSLVGGTYEQYF	TGTGCCAGCAGCTTAGTAGGGGGCACCTACGAGCAGTACTTC